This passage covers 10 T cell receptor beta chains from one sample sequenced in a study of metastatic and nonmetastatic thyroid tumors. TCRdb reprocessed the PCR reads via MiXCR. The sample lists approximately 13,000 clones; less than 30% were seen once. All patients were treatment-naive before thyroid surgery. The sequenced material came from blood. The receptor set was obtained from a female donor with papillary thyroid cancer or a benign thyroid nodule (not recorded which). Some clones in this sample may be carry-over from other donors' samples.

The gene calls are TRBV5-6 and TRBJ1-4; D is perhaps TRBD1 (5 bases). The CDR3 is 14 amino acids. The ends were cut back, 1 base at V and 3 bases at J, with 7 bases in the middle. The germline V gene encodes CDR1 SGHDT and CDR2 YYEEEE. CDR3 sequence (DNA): TGTGCCAGCAGCTTGCGGGGACCTAATGAAAAACTGTTTTTT. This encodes CASSLRGPNEKLFF.

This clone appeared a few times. The CDR3: CASKKAGGGEKLFF. In DNA, the CDR3 is TGTGCCAGCAAGAAGGCAGGGGGAGGTGAAAAACTGTTTTTT. The chain couples TRBV6-1 to TRBJ1-4; TRBD1 aligns across 7 bases. In germline, CDR1 is MNHNS, CDR2 SASEGT. The V gene end was trimmed by 7 bases and the J gene end by 7 bases; junction bases not matched to a gene: 9. This CDR3 has 14 amino acids.

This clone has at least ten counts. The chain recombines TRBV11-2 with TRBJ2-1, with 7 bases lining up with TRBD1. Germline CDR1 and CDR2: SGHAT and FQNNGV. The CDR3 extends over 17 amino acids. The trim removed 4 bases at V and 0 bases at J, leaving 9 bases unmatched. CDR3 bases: TGTGCCAGCAGCTCCCGAGGACAGGCTGGCTCCTACAATGAGCAGTTCTTC. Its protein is CASSSRGQAGSYNEQFF.

CDR3 protein: CASSDRGKWNTGELFF. CDR3 nucleotides: TGTGCCAGCAGCGACCGAGGCAAATGGAACACCGGGGAGCTGTTTTTT. The rearrangement links TRBV7-8 to TRBJ2-2; D is ambiguous. Per germline, CDR1 SGHVS and CDR2 FQNEAQ. Trimming stripped 5 bases from V and 1 base from J, with 14 bases between. This CDR3 region has 16 residues.

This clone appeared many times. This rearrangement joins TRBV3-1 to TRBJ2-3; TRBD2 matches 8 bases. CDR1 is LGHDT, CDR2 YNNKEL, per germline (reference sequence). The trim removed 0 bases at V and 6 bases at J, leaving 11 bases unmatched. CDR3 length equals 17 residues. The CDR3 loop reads CASSQDRGGTLVDTQYF. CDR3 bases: TGTGCCAGCAGCCAAGATCGGGGGGGGACCCTCGTGGATACGCAGTATTTT.

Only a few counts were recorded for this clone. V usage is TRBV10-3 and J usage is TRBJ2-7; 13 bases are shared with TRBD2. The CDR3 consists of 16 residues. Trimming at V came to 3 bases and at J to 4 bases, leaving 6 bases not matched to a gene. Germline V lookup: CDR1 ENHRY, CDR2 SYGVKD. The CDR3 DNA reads TGTGCCATCAGTGACCCGGGACTAGCGGGAACATACGAGCAGTACTTC. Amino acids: CAISDPGLAGTYEQYF.

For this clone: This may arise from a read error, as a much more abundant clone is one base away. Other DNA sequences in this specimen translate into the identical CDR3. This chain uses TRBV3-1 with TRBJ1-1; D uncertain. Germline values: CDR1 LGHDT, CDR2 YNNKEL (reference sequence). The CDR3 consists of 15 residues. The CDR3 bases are TGCGCCAGCAGCCAAAGGCAGGCCGCGAACACTGAAGCTTTCTTT. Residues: CASSQRQAANTEAFF. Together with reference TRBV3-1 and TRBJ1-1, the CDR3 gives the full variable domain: DTAVSQTPKYLVTQMGNDKSIKCEQNLGHDTMYWYKQDSKKFLKIMFSYNNKELIINETVPNRFSPKSPDKAHLNLHINSLELGDSAVYFCASSQRQAANTEAFFGQGTRLTVV.

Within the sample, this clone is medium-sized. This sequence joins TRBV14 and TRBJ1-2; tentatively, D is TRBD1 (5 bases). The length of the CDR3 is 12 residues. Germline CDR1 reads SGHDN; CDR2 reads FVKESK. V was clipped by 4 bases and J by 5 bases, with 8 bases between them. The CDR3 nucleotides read TGTGCCAGCAGCCCCGACAGATATGGCTACACCTTC. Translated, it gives CASSPDRYGYTF.

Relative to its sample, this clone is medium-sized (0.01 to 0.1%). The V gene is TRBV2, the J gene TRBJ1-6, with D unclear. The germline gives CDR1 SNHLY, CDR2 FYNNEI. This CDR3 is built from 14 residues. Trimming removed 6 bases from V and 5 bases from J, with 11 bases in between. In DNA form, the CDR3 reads TGTGCCAGCAGGCGCGACGGAAATAATTCACCCCTCCACTTT. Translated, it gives CASRRDGNNSPLHF.

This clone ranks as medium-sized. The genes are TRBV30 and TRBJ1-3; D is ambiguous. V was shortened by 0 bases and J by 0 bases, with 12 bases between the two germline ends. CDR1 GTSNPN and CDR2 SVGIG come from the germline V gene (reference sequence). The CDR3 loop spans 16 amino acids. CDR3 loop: CAWSVELLYSGNTIYF. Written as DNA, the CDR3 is TGTGCCTGGAGTGTAGAGCTTTTGTACTCTGGAAACACCATATATTTT.